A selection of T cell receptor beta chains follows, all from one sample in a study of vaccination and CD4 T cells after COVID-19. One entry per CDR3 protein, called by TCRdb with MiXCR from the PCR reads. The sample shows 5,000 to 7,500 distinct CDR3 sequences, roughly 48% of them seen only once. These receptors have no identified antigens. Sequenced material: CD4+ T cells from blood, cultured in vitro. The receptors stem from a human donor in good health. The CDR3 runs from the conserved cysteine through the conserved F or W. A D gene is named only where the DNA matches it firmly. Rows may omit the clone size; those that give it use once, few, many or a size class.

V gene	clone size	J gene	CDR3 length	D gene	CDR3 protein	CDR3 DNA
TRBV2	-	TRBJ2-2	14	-	CASSEARLRGELFF	TGTGCCAGCAGTGAAGCGCGGTTGCGAGGGGAGCTGTTTTTT
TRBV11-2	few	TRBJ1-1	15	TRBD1	CASSLGLRGRTEAFF	TGTGCCAGCAGCTTAGGACTGAGGGGGCGGACTGAAGCTTTCTTT
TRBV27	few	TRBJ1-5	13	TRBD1	CASRTGVSQPQHF	TGTGCCAGCAGGACAGGGGTTTCACAGCCCCAGCATTTT
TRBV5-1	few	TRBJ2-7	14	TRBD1	CASSLEGTADEQYF	TGCGCCAGCAGCTTGGAAGGGACAGCCGACGAGCAGTACTTC
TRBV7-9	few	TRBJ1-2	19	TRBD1	CASSLHTGGAGKSNYGYTF	TGTGCCAGCAGCTTACATACAGGGGGCGCCGGGAAGAGTAACTATGGCTACACCTTC
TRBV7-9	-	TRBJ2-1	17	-	CASSLITIVSAYNEQFF	TGTGCCAGCAGCTTGATAACCATAGTTTCAGCCTACAATGAGCAGTTCTTC
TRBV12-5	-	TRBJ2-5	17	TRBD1	CASGSTPGQDIKETQYF	TGTGCTAGTGGTTCCACGCCGGGACAGGATATTAAGGAGACCCAGTACTTC
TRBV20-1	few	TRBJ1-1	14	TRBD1	CSARTGGGHTEAFF	TGCAGTGCAAGGACAGGGGGTGGGCACACTGAAGCTTTCTTT
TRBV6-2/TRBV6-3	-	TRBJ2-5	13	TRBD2	CASIPGGVETQYF	TGTGCCAGCATCCCGGGAGGAGTGGAGACCCAGTACTTC
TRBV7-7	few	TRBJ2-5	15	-	CASSSGDGARETQYF	TGTGCCAGCAGCTCGGGTGATGGGGCGAGGGAGACCCAGTACTTC
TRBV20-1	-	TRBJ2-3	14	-	CSARLVVGADTQYF	TGCAGTGCTCGACTAGTCGTTGGTGCAGATACGCAGTATTTT
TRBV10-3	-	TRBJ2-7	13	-	CAGATTGGYEQYF	TGTGCCGGCGCCACCACAGGAGGGTACGAGCAGTACTTC
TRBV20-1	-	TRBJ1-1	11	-	CAWGGNTEAFF	TGCGCTTGGGGGGGGAACACTGAAGCTTTCTTT
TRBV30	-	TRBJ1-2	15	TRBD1	CAWSVGTGFSYGYTF	TGTGCCTGGAGTGTAGGGACAGGGTTCTCCTATGGCTACACCTTC
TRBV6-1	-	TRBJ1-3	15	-	CASSELRGSGNTIYF	TGTGCCAGCAGTGAATTGCGGGGCTCTGGAAACACCATATATTTT
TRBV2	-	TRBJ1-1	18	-	CASSEGPPIQNENTEAFF	TGTGCCAGCAGTGAGGGGCCCCCGATACAAAACGAGAACACTGAAGCTTTCTTT
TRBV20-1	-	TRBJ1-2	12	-	CSARDTNYGYTF	TGCAGTGCTAGGGACACGAACTATGGCTACACCTTC
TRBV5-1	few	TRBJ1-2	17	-	CASSLSGGPIGLYGYTF	TGCGCCAGCAGCTTGTCCGGGGGCCCCATCGGGTTGTATGGCTACACCTTC
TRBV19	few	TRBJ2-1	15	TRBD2	CAVSGRGLADNEQFF	TGTGCCGTTTCCGGGAGGGGACTAGCGGACAATGAGCAGTTCTTC
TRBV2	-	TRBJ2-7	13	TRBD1	CASKRTGGSEQYF	TGTGCCAGCAAAAGGACAGGGGGGAGTGAGCAGTACTTC
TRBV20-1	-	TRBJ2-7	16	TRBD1	CSATNGYRGRLYEQYF	TGCAGTGCTACAAACGGCTACAGGGGGCGTTTGTACGAGCAGTACTTC
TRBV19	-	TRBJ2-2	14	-	CASSVQGTTGELFF	TGTGCCAGTAGTGTGCAGGGAACCACCGGGGAGCTGTTTTTT
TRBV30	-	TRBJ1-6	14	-	CAWGRSSYNSPLHF	TGTGCCTGGGGACGAAGCTCCTATAATTCACCCCTCCACTTT
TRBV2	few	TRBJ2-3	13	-	CASDVGRTDTQYF	TGTGCCAGCGATGTGGGGCGGACAGATACGCAGTATTTT
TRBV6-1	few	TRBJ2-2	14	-	CAGTFSSNTGELFF	TGTGCCGGAACCTTCAGTTCCAACACCGGGGAGCTGTTTTTT
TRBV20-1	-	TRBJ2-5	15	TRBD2	CSAATSGGIQETQYF	TGCAGTGCAGCTACTAGCGGGGGCATACAAGAGACCCAGTACTTC